This T cell receptor (beta chain) originates from a study of chemoradiotherapy in HPV16-positive cancers. The study, taken as a whole, reports: Only a couple of HPV16-positive patients supplied the functional HPV-specificity definition.

Trimming removed 5 bases at V and 4 bases at J, with 18 bases between. CDR3 length: 16 amino acids. CDR1 is MDHEN, CDR2 SYDVKM, per germline. Note on this clone: Its specificity is not known.

Sequencing was performed with immunoSEQ multiplex PCR; in TCRdb, only in-frame clones are kept and a portion is missing. The data show over 8,000 clones, roughly two thirds seen once. The TCR sequence derives from a human donor with HPV-associated anogenital cancer. The V and J genes are TRBV28 and TRBJ1-3; D call uncertain. The sample was taken from a patient who underwent chemoradiotherapy. In nucleotides, the CDR3 is TGTGCCAGCAGTGCTCCGGGTCCTGTTGAGGGAAACACCATATATTTT. Amino acids: CASSAPGPVEGNTIYF.